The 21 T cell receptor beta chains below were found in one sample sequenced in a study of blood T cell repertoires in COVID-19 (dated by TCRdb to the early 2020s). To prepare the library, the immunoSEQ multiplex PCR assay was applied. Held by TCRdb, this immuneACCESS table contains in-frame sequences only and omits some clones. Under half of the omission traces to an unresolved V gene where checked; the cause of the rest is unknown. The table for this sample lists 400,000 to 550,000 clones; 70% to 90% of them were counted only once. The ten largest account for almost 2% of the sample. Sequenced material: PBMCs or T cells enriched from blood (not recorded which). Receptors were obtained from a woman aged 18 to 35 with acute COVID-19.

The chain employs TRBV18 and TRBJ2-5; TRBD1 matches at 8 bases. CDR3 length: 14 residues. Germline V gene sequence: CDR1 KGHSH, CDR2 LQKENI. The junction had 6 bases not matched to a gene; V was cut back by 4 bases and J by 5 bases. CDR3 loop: CASSLQGAEETQYF. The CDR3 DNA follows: TGTGCCAGCTCACTTCAGGGGGCAGAGGAGACCCAGTACTTC.

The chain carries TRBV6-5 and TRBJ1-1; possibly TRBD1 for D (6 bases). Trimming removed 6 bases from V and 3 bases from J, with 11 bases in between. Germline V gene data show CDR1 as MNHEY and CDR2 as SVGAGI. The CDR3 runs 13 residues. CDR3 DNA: TGTGCCAGCAGGGCCGAGGGGGACACTGAAGCTTTCTTT. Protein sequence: CASRAEGDTEAFF.

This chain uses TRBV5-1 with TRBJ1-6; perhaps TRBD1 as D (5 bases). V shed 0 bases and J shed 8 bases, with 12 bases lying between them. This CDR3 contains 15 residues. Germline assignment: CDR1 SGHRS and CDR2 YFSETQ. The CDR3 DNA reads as TGCGCCAGCAGCTTGGATGCAACAGGCTATTCACCCCTCCACTTT. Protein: CASSLDATGYSPLHF.

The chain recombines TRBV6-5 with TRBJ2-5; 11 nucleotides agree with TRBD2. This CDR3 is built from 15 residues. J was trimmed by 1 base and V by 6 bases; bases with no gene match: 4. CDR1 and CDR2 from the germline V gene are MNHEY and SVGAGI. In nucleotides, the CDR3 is TGTGCCAGCAGGGCCCTAGCGGGGGGCCAAGAGACCCAGTACTTC. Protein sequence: CASRALAGGQETQYF.

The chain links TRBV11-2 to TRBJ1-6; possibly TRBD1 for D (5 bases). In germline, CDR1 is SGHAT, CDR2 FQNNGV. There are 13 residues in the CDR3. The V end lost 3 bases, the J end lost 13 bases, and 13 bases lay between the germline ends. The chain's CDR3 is CASSFRGNRPLHF. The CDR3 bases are TGTGCCAGCAGCTTTAGGGGAAATAGGCCCCTCCACTTT. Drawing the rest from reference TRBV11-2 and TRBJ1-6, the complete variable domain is EAGVAQSPRYKIIEKRQSVAFWCNPISGHATLYWYQQILGQGPKLLIQFQNNGVVDDSQLPKDRFSAERLKGVDSTLKIQPAKLEDSAVYLCASSFRGNRPLHFGNGTRLTVT.

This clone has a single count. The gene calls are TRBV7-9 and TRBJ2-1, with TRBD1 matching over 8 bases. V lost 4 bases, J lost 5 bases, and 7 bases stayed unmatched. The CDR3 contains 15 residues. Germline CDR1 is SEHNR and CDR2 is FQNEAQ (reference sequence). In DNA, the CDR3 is TGTGCCAGCAGCTCCCAGGGACAGGTGAACAATGAGCAGTTCTTC. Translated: CASSSQGQVNNEQFF.

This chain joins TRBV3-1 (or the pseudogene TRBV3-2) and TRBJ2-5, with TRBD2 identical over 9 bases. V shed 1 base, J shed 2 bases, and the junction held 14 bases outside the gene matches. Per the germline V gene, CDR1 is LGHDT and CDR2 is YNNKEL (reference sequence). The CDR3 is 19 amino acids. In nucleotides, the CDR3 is TGTGCCAGCAGCCAAGGCCGCCCTAGCGGGGTCAAAAGGCAAGAGACCCAGTACTTC. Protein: CASSQGRPSGVKRQETQYF.

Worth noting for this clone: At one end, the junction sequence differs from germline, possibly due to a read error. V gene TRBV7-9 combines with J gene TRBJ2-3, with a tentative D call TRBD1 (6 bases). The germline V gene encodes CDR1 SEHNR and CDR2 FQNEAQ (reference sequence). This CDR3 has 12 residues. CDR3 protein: CASSSQGPYRDF. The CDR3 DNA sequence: TGTGCCAGCAGCTCCCAGGGGCCCTACAGGGATTTT.

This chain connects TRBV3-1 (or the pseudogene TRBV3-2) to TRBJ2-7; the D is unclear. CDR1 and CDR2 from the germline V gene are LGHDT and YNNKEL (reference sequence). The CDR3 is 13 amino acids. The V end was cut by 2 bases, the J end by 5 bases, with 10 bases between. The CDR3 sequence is CASSQRGGDEQYF. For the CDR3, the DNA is TGTGCCAGCAGCCAAAGAGGCGGAGACGAGCAGTACTTC.

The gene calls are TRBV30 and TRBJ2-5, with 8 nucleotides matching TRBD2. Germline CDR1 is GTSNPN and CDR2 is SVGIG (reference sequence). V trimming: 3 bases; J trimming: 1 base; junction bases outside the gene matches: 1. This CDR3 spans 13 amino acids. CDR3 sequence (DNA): TGTGCCTGGAGCACTAGCGGCCAAGAGACCCAGTACTTC. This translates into CAWSTSGQETQYF.

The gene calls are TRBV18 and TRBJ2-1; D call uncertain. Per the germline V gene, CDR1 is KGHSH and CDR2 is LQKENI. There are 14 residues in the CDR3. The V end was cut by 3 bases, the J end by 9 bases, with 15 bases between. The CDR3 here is CASSPRLGLGEQFF. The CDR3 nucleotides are TGTGCCAGCTCACCTCGGCTGGGCCTGGGTGAGCAGTTCTTC. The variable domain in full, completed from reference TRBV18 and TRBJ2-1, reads NAGVMQNPRHLVRRRGQEARLRCSPMKGHSHVYWYRQLPEEGLKFMVYLQKENIIDESGMPKERFSAEFPKEGPSILRIQQVVRGDSAAYFCASSPRLGLGEQFFGPGTRLTVL.

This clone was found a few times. The CDR3 protein is CASSIGGTHYEQYF. Here the CDR3 DNA reads TGCGCCAGCAGCATCGGGGGGACCCACTACGAGCAGTACTTC. This chain joins TRBV5-1 and TRBJ2-7, with 7 bases matching TRBD2. This CDR3 region has 14 residues. V was pared by 4 bases and J by 3 bases, with 7 bases of the junction left unmatched. Germline-derived CDR1 and CDR2 are SGHRS and YFSETQ.

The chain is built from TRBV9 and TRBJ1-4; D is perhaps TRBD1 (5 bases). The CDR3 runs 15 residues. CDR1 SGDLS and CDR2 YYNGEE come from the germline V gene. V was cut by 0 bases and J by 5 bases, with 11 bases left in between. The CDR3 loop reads CASSVGIGVNEKLFF. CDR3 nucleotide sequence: TGTGCCAGCAGCGTAGGGATAGGGGTAAATGAAAAACTGTTTTTT.

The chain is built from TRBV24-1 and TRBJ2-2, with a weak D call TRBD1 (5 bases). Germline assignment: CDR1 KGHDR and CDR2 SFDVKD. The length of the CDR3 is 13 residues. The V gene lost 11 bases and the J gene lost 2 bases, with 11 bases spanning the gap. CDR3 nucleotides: TGTGCCATAAGAGACAGAAACACCGGGGAGCTGTTTTTT. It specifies CAIRDRNTGELFF.

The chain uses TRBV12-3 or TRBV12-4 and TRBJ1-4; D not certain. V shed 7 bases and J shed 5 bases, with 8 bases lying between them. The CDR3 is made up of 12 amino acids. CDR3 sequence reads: CASNRENEKLFF. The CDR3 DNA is TGTGCCAGCAATCGAGAAAATGAAAAACTGTTTTTT.

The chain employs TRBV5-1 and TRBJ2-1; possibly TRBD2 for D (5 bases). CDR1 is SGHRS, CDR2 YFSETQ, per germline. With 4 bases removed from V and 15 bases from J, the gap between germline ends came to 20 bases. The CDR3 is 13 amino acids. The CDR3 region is CASSVEATQRGFF. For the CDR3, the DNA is TGCGCCAGCAGCGTCGAGGCTACCCAACGGGGGTTCTTC.

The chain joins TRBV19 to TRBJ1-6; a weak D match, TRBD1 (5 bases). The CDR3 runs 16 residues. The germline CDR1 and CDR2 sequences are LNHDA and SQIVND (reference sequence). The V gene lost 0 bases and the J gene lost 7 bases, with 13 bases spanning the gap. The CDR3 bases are TGTGCCAGTAGTATAGATTCGGGACTGATGAATTCACCCCTCCACTTT. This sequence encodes CASSIDSGLMNSPLHF.

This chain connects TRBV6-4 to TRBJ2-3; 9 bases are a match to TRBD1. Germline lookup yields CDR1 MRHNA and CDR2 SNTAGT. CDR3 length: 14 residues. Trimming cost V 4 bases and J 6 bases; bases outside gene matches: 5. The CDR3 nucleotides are TGTGCCAGCAGTGCTGGGACAGGGCGGGATACGCAGTATTTT. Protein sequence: CASSAGTGRDTQYF.

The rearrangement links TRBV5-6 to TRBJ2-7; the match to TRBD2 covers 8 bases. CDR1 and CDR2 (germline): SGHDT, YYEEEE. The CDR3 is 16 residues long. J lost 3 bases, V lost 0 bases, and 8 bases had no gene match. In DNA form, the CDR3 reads TGTGCCAGCAGCTTGGTCCGTTGGGCGGGGGGCTACGAGCAGTACTTC. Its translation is CASSLVRWAGGYEQYF.

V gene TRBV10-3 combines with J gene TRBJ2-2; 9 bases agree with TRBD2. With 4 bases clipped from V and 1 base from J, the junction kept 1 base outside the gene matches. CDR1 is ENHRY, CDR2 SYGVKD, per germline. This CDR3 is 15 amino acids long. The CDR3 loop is CAISATSGNTGELFF. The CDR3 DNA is TGTGCCATCAGTGCGACTAGCGGGAACACCGGGGAGCTGTTTTTT.

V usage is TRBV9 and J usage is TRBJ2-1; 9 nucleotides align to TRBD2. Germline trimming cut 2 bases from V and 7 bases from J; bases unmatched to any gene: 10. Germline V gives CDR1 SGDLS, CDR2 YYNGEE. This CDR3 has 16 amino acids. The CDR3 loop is CASSVLPAGGRNEQFF. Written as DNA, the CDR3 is TGTGCCAGCAGCGTTTTACCGGCGGGAGGGCGGAATGAGCAGTTCTTC.